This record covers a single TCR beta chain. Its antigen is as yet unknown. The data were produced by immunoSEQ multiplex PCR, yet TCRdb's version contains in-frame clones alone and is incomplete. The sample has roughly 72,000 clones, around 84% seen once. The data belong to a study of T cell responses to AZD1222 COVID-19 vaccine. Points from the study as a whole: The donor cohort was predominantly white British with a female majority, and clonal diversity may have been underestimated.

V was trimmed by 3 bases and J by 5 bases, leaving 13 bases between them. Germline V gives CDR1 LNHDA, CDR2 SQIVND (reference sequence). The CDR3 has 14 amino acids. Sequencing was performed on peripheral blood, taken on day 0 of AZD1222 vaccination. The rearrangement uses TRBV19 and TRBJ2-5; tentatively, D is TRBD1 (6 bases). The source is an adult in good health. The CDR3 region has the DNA TGTGCCAGTAGTATCCAGGGGAAACGGGAGACCCAGTACTTC. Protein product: CASSIQGKRETQYF.